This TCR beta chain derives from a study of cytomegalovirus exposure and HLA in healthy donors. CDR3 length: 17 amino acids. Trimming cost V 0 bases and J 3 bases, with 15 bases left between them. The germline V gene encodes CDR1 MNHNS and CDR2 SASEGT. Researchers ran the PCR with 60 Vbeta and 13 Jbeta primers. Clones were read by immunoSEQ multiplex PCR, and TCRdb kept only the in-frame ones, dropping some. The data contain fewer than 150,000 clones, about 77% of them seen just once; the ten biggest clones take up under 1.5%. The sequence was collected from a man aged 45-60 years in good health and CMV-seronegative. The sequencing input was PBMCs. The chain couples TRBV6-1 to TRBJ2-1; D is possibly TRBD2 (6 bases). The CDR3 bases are TGTGCCAGCAGTGAAGCAAGGAAAAGCGGGCGCTACAATGAGCAGTTCTTC. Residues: CASSEARKSGRYNEQFF.